This TCR beta chain was documented in a study of immune cell composition in non-small cell lung cancer. Overall study findings and caveats: Around four fifths of squamous and 25% to 35% of adenocarcinoma cases had tumour-associated clones >0.5%. Dominant in vivo tumour-associated clones were not shown to share tumour-reactive sequences.

This CDR3 spans 15 amino acids. Per germline, CDR1 SGHNT and CDR2 YENEEA. Deletions cut 5 bases from V and 0 bases from J, with 10 bases between. For this clone: Its antigen is currently unknown.

The normal lung sample lay at least 3 cm, and maximally far, from the tumour. Measured with immunoSEQ multiplex PCR; TCRdb has only the in-frame clones, and not every one. The sample includes roughly 970 clones, about three quarters of them seen just once. The sequence came from a human donor with non-small cell lung cancer. The chain uses TRBV11-3 and TRBJ2-2, with unresolved D. Sample: non-adjacent lung tissue. In DNA, the CDR3 is TGTGCCAGCAGCACCCGACAAGCGAACACCGGGGAGCTGTTTTTT. Its translation: CASSTRQANTGELFF.